This TCR beta chain was recorded in a study of patients and donors after allogeneic stem cell transplantation. TCRdb reprocessed the RT-PCR reads with MiXCR, giving one entry per CDR3 protein. Among around 170,000 distinct CDR3 sequences listed, more than 20% were seen once. Between the trimmed V and J ends, which lost 4 bases and 3 bases, there was a span of 10 bases. CDR1 is LGHNA and CDR2 is YNFKEQ in the germline V gene. The CDR3 has 13 amino acids. The clonotype comes from a human donor who was either an allogeneic HSCT recipient or a stem cell or donor lymphocyte infusion donor (not recorded which). It is not recorded whose cells these are; they may come from a transplant donor. V gene TRBV4-2 combines with J gene TRBJ2-7, with D unclear. Material: blood, either unsorted or a sorted T cell fraction (not recorded which). CDR3 loop: CASSRLPDYEQYF. The CDR3, as DNA: TGTGCCAGCAGCCGACTTCCCGACTACGAGCAGTACTTC.